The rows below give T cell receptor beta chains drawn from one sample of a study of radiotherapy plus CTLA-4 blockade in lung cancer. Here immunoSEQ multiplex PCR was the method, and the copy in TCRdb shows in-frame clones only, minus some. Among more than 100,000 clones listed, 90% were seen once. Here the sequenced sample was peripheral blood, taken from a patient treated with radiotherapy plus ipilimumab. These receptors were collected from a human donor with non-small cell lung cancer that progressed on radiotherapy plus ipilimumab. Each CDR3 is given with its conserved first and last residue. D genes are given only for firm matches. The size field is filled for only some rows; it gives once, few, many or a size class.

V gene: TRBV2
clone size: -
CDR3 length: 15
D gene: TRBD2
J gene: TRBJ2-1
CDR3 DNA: TGTGCCAGCAGTAGTTTAGCGGGAGGCTACAATGAGCAGTTCTTC
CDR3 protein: CASSSLAGGYNEQFF

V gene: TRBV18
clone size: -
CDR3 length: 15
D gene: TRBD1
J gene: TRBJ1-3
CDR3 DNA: TGTGCCAGCTCACCCCTGACAGGGGCTGGAAACACCATATATTTT
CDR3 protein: CASSPLTGAGNTIYF

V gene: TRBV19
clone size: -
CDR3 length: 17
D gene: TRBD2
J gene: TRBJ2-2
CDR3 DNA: TGTGCCAGTAGCCCGGGACTAGCGGGAGGAAACACCGGGGAGCTGTTTTTT
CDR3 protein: CASSPGLAGGNTGELFF

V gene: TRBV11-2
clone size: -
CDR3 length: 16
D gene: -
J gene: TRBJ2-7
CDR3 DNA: TGTGCCAGCAGCTTAGAATGGGGAGACAGAACTTCTAAGCAGTACTTC
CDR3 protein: CASSLEWGDRTSKQYF

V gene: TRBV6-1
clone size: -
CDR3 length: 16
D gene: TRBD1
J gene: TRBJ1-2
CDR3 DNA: TGTGCCAGCAGTGTAAAGAGGGGACAGGGGAACTATGGCTACACCTTC
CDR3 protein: CASSVKRGQGNYGYTF

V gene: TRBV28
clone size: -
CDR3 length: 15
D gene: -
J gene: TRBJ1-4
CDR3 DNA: TGTGCCAGCAGGGAAACAGGCAAAGGGGGAGAAAAACTGTTTTTT
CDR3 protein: CASRETGKGGEKLFF

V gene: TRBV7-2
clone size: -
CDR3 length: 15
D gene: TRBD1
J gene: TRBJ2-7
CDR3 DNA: TGTGCCAGCAGCTCGGGGGGGACAGGGGGACACGAGCAGTACTTC
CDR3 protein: CASSSGGTGGHEQYF

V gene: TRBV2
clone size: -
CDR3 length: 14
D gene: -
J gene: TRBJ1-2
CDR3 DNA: TGTGCCAGCAGCACGGTGGGGGCCACCGATGGCTACACCTTC
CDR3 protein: CASSTVGATDGYTF

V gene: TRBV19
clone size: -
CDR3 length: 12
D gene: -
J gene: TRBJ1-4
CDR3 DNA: TGTGCCAGTAGTAGTCGGACCTGGGAACTGTTTTTT
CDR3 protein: CASSSRTWELFF

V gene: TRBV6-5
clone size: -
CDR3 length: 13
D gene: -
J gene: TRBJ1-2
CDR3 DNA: TGTGCCAGCAGCATCGAGGGAAACTATGGCTACACCTTC
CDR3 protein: CASSIEGNYGYTF

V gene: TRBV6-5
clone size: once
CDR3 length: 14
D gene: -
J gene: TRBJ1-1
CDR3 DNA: TGTGCCAGCAGTTTCGCGGTTTCAGGGCCTGAGGCTTTCTTT
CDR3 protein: CASSFAVSGPEAFF

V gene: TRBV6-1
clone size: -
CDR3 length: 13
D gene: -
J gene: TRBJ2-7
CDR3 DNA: TGTGCCAGCAGTGCCCTAGGCCCAGGCGAGCAGTACTTC
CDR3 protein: CASSALGPGEQYF

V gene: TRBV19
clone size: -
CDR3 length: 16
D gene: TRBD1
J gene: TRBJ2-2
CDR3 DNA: TGTGCCAGTAGTCCCCAGGACAGGGGGTCGATCGGGGAGCTGTTTTTT
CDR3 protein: CASSPQDRGSIGELFF

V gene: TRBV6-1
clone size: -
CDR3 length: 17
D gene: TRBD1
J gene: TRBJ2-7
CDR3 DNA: TGTGCCAGCAGTGAAGGGACAGGGGGGATCTGGGACTACGAGCAGTACTTC
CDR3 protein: CASSEGTGGIWDYEQYF

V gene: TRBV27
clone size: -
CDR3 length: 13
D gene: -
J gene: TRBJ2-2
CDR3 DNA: TGTGCCAGCAGGGCGGAGGGCTCCGGGGAGCTGTTTTTT
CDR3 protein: CASRAEGSGELFF

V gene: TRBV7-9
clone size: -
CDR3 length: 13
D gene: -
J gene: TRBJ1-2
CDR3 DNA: TGTGCCAGCAGCTTAGGGACAGCCTATGGCTACACCTTC
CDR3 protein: CASSLGTAYGYTF

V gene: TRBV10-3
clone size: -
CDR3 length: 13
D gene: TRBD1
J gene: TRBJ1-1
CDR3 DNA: TGTGCCACCGAGGGGGCAAGGGACACTGAAGCTTTCTTT
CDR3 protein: CATEGARDTEAFF

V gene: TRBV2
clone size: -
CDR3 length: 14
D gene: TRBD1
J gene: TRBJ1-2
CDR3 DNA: TGTGCCAGCAGTAATAATCAGGGGGCGAATGGCTACACCTTC
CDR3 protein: CASSNNQGANGYTF

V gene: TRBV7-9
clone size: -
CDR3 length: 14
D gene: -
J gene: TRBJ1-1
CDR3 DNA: TGTGCCAGCAGCCACCTAGGGGGTACCACTGAAGCTTTCTTT
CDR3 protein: CASSHLGGTTEAFF

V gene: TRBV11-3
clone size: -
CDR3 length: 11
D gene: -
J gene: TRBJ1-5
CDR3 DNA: TGTGCCGCCAATAGCAATCAGCCCCAGCATTTT
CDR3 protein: CAANSNQPQHF

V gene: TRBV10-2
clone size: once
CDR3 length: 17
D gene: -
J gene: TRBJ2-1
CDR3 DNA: TGCGCCAGCAGTAAGAGACTGGGGGCGGGGTCTTACAATGAGCAGTTCTTC
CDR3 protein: CASSKRLGAGSYNEQFF

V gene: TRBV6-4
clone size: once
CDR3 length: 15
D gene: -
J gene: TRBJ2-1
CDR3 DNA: TGTGCCAGCAGTGGAGAAGCGGGCTCCTACAATGAGCAGTTCTTC
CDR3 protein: CASSGEAGSYNEQFF

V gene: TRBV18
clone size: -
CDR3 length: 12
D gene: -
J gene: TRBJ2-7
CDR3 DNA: TGTGCCAGCTCAGCTTCGACTGGCCTACAGTACTTC
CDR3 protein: CASSASTGLQYF

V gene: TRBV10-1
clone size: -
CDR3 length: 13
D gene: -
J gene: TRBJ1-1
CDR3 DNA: TGCGCCAGCAGTGAAGCGGGGGTCCGTGAAGCTTTCTTT
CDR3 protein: CASSEAGVREAFF

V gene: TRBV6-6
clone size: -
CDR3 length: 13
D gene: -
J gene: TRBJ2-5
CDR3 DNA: TGTGCCAGCAGTTATAAGAAACAAGAGACCCAGTACTTC
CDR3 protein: CASSYKKQETQYF

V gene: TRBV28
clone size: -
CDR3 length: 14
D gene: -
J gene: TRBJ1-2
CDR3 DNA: TGTGCCAGCAGTTTGGGGGCGGGTAACTATGGCTACACCTTC
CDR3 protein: CASSLGAGNYGYTF

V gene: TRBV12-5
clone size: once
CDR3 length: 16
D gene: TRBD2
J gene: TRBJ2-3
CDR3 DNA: TGTGCTAGTGGTTTGGGACTAGCGGGAGGTACAGATACGCAGTATTTT
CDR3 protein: CASGLGLAGGTDTQYF

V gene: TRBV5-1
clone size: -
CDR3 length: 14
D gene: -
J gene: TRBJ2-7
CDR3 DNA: TGCGCCAGCAGCTCAGGAGGGCCCAACTACGAGCAGTACTTC
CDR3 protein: CASSSGGPNYEQYF

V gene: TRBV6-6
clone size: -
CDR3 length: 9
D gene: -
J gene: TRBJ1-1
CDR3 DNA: TGTGCCAGCGGAATTGAAGCTTTCTTT
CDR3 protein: CASGIEAFF

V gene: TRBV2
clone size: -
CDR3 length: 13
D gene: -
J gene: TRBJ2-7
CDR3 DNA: TGTGCCAGCAGGGAAACCTTAGGCTACGAGCAGTACTTC
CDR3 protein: CASRETLGYEQYF

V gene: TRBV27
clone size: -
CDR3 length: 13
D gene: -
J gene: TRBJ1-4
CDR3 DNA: TGTGCCAGCAGTTCCCCCCCCGGTGAAAAACTGTTTTTT
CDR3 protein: CASSSPPGEKLFF

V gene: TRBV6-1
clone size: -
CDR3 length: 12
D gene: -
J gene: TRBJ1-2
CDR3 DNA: TGTGCCAGCAGTGTCTCGGGCTATGGCTACACCTTC
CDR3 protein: CASSVSGYGYTF

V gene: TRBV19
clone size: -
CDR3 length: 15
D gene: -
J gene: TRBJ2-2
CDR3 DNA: TGTGCCAGTAGTGGTATGGGACTGAACACCGGGGAGCTGTTTTTT
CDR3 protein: CASSGMGLNTGELFF

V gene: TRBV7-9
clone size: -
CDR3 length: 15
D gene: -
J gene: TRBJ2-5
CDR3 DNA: TGTGCCAGCAGTTACGGACGCCTCTTGGAGGAGACCCAGTACTTC
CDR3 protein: CASSYGRLLEETQYF

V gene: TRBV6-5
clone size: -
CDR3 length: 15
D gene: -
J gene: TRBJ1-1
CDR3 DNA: TGTGCCAGCAGTTACTCGGGGAGTTTGAACACTGAAGCTTTCTTT
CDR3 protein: CASSYSGSLNTEAFF

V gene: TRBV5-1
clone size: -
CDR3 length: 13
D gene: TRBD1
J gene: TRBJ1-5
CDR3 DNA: TGCGCCAGCAGCCAGGGGGTGGGACAGCCCCAGCATTTT
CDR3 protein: CASSQGVGQPQHF

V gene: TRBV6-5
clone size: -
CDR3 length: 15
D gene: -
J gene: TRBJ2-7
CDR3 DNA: TGTGCCAGCAGGACCCTTACAGGGGAGGTCTACGAGCAGTACTTC
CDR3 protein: CASRTLTGEVYEQYF

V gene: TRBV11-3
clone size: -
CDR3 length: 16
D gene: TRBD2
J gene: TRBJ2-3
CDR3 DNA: TGTGCCAGCAGCTTAGATTTGCGGGAGGGTTCAGATACGCAGTATTTT
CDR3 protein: CASSLDLREGSDTQYF

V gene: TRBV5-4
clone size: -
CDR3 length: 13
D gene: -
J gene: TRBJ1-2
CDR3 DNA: TGTGCCAGCAGGACGACGGGGGCTTATGGCTACACCTTC
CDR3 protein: CASRTTGAYGYTF

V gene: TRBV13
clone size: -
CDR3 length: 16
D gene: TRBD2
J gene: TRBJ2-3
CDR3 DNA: TGTGCCAGCAGCCATTTCCTAGCGGGAAACACAGATACGCAGTATTTT
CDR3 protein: CASSHFLAGNTDTQYF

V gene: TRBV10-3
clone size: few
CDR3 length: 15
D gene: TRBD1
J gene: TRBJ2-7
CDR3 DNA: TGTGCCATCAGTGAGTCGGGACAGGGGGAGTGGGAGCAGTACTTC
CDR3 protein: CAISESGQGEWEQYF

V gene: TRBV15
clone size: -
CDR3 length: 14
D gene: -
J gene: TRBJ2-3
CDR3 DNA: TGTGCCACCAGCAGAGATACCAGAACAGATACGCAGTATTTT
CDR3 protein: CATSRDTRTDTQYF

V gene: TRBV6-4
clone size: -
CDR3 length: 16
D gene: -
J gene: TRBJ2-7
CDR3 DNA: TGTGCCAGCACCGAGTGTTGTTACGGGAACTCCTACGAGCAGTACTTC
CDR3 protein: CASTECCYGNSYEQYF

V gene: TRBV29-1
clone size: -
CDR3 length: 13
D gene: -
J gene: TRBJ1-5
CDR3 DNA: TGCAGCGTTGCAAGTGACGGCAATCAGCCCCAGCATTTT
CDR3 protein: CSVASDGNQPQHF

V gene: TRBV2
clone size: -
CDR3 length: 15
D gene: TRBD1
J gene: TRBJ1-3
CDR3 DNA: TGTGCCAGCAGCGACAGGGAAGTCTCTGGAAACACCATATATTTT
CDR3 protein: CASSDREVSGNTIYF

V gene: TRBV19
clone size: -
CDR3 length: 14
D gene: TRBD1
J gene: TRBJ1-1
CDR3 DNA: TGTGCCAGTACCGGAAGGGGGCGCGAGTCTGAAGCTTTCTTT
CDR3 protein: CASTGRGRESEAFF

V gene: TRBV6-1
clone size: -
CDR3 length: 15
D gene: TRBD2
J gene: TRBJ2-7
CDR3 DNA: TGTGCCAGCAGTGAACGACTAGCGGGAGGGTACGAGCAGTACTTC
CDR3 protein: CASSERLAGGYEQYF

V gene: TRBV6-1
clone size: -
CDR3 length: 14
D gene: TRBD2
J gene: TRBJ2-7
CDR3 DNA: TGTGCCAGCAGCGCCGGAGCGGGGCCCTACGAGCAGTACTTC
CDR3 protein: CASSAGAGPYEQYF

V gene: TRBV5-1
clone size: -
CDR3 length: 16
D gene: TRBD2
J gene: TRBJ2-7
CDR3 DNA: TGCGCCAGCAGCCCTCGACTAGCGGGAGGGGTATACGAGCAGTACTTC
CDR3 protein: CASSPRLAGGVYEQYF

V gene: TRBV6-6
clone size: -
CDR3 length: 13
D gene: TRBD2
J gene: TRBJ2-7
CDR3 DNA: TGTGCCAGCAGTGCAGCGGGAGGGCGCGAGCAGTACTTC
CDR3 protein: CASSAAGGREQYF

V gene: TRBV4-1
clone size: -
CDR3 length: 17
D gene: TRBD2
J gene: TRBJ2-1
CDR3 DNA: TGCGCCAGCAGCCAAGAGGGGTATGAAACTAGCGGGAGTGAGCAGTTCTTC
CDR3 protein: CASSQEGYETSGSEQFF